The 26 T cell receptor beta chains below all came from one sample that was sequenced in a study of T cell responses to AZD1222 COVID-19 vaccine. Method: immunoSEQ multiplex PCR; TCRdb's copy keeps in-frame clones and lacks some. The sample lists around 150,000 clones; about 89% were seen once. This material consisted of peripheral blood, taken 28 days after the second dose of the MenACWY control vaccine. These receptors all come from an adult who received the MenACWY meningococcal vaccine as a control.

This clone was detected only a few times. The chain recombines TRBV5-1 with TRBJ1-4; the D gene is possibly TRBD1 (6 bases). The CDR3 covers 16 residues. The germline gives CDR1 SGHRS, CDR2 YFSETQ. Trimming took off 3 bases at V and 8 bases at J, with 20 bases between the two ends. In DNA form, the CDR3 reads TGCGCCAGCAGCTCGGAGGGACCGGGGGCGTGGGAAAAACTGTTTTTT. This sequence encodes CASSSEGPGAWEKLFF.

V and J are TRBV11-2 and TRBJ1-2; D unresolved. The V end was cut by 1 base, the J end by 8 bases, with 8 bases between. The CDR3 is made up of 12 amino acids. Germline V lookup: CDR1 SGHAT, CDR2 FQNNGV. The CDR3 sequence: CASSLAKWGYTF. As DNA, the CDR3 is TGTGCCAGCAGCTTAGCAAAGTGGGGCTACACCTTC.

The chain joins TRBV2 to TRBJ2-7; D is undetermined. Trimming left V 2 bases short and J 4 bases short, with 12 bases between. The CDR3 is made up of 14 amino acids. Germline assignment: CDR1 SNHLY and CDR2 FYNNEI. CDR3 in DNA: TGTGCCAGCAGTGAAAGGAGACTGGAGTACGAGCAGTACTTC. It encodes CASSERRLEYEQYF.

The CDR3 nucleotides are TGTGCTAACACCCTAACGGGACAGCAGATTAACTATGGCTACACCTTC. As protein: CANTLTGQQINYGYTF. The chain couples TRBV12-5 to TRBJ1-2, with TRBD1 matching 7 bases. Germline assignment: CDR1 LGHNT and CDR2 FRNRAP. This CDR3 spans 16 amino acids. Trimming took 10 bases from V and 1 from J; bases not matched to a gene: 15.

The rearrangement links TRBV6-5 to TRBJ2-1; 10 bases are shared with TRBD2. Germline V gene lookup returns CDR1 MNHEY and CDR2 SVGAGI. The CDR3 length is 15 residues. V shed 8 bases, J shed 5 bases, and the junction held 9 bases outside the gene matches. The CDR3 sequence: CASRSSGSRNNEQFF. The CDR3 DNA follows: TGTGCCAGCCGATCTAGCGGGAGCCGGAACAATGAGCAGTTCTTC.

V is TRBV7-7 and J is TRBJ2-1; the D call may be TRBD1 or TRBD2 (6 bases each). V lost 4 bases and J 10 bases, leaving 29 bases between the germline ends. The germline CDR1 and CDR2 sequences are SSHAT and FNYEAQ (reference sequence). The CDR3 is 18 residues long. DNA for the CDR3: TGTGCCAGCAGCTCCAGAATAACAGGGCCCACATCCGCGGGAGAGCAGTTCTTC. It codes for CASSSRITGPTSAGEQFF.

The chain is built from TRBV6-2 or TRBV6-3 and TRBJ2-3, with D hard to call. Between the trimmed V and J ends, which lost 5 bases and 7 bases, there was a span of 7 bases. The CDR3 has 11 amino acids. The germline gives CDR1 MNHEY, CDR2 SVGEGT. CDR3 in amino acids: CASSDGYTQYF. The CDR3 region has the DNA TGTGCCAGCAGTGACGGATATACGCAGTATTTT.

The chain is built from TRBV9 and TRBJ1-4; a weak D match, TRBD1 (5 bases). The CDR3 is made up of 16 amino acids. V lost 0 bases to trimming and J lost 0 bases, with 9 bases between them. Germline loops: CDR1 SGDLS, CDR2 YYNGEE. The CDR3 spells CASSVDETATNEKLFF. Here the CDR3 DNA reads TGTGCCAGCAGCGTAGACGAGACAGCAACTAATGAAAAACTGTTTTTT.

The genes are TRBV9 and TRBJ1-2; D uncertain. In germline, CDR1 is SGDLS, CDR2 YYNGEE. The CDR3 is 16 amino acids. Trimming shortened V by 3 bases and J by 1 base, and 16 bases separated the two germline ends. This CDR3 reads CASSGGGQVLNYGYTF. DNA for the CDR3: TGTGCCAGCAGCGGCGGAGGGCAGGTACTTAACTATGGCTACACCTTC.

The rearrangement links TRBV3-1 (or the pseudogene TRBV3-2) to TRBJ1-6, with 7 bases fitting TRBD1. The CDR3 consists of 16 residues. From germline, CDR1 is LGHDT and CDR2 YNNKEL (reference sequence). V gave up 1 base and J gave up 10 bases; unmatched junction bases: 10. DNA of the CDR3: TGTGCCAGCAGCCAAGCGGGCGGCAGGGGGAAATCACCCCTCCACTTT. It specifies CASSQAGGRGKSPLHF.

This chain links TRBV3-1 (or the pseudogene TRBV3-2) with TRBJ2-3; D unclear. CDR1 and CDR2 (germline): LGHDT, YNNKEL (reference sequence). This CDR3 comprises 15 residues. The germline V and J ends were trimmed by 4 bases and 4 bases, with 15 bases remaining between them. The CDR3 sequence is CASSPQLLASDTQYF. The CDR3 DNA is TGTGCCAGCAGCCCCCAATTATTAGCATCAGATACGCAGTATTTT.

The CDR3, as DNA: TGTGCCAGCAGTTACGCTAGCGGTACGAACACCGGGGAGCTGTTTTTT. This translates into CASSYASGTNTGELFF. The gene calls are TRBV6-5 and TRBJ2-2; 7 bases are shared with TRBD2. Germline V CDR1 and CDR2: MNHEY, SVGAGI. Losses at the gene ends were 2 bases for V and 0 bases for J; bases not matched to a gene: 3. This CDR3 contains 16 residues.

The chain has TRBV7-3 and TRBJ2-1; perhaps TRBD1 as D (5 bases). CDR1 is SGHTA and CDR2 is FQGTGA in the germline V gene. Between the trimmed V and J ends, which lost 0 bases and 3 bases, there was a span of 21 bases. The CDR3 has 19 amino acids. The CDR3 region is CASSLTGIGRALLYNEQFF. Written as DNA, the CDR3 is TGTGCCAGCAGCTTAACAGGGATAGGCAGGGCCTTACTCTACAATGAGCAGTTCTTC.

The V call is TRBV20-1, the J call TRBJ2-3; the D gene is possibly TRBD2 (5 bases). The germline CDR1 and CDR2 sequences are DFQATT and SNEGSKA (reference sequence). V lost 6 bases, J lost 1 base, and 5 bases lay in between. The CDR3 runs to 11 residues. DNA of the CDR3: TGCAGTGCCGGGGGCACAGATACGCAGTATTTT. This codes for CSAGGTDTQYF.

The rearrangement joins TRBV15 to TRBJ1-6; D is ambiguous. The CDR3 covers 13 residues. V was cut by 5 bases and J by 11 bases, with 13 bases left in between. Per the germline V gene, CDR1 is LNHNV and CDR2 is YYDKDF (reference sequence). The CDR3 DNA reads TGTGCCACCAGCGCCCCCCATAGCGCACCCCTCCACTTT. Encoded protein: CATSAPHSAPLHF.

J is TRBJ1-5 and V is TRBV7-2, with 7 bases aligning to TRBD1. The germline CDR1 and CDR2 sequences are SGHTA and FQGNSA. The CDR3 consists of 15 residues. J gave up 2 bases and V 4 bases, and 5 bases lay outside the gene matches. The CDR3 region has the DNA TGTGCCAGCAGCTACGACAGGGTTGGCAATCAGCCCCAGCATTTT. Translated, it gives CASSYDRVGNQPQHF.

This clone has a single count. The chain joins TRBV12-3 or TRBV12-4 to TRBJ2-7; D not resolved. Between the trimmed V and J ends, which lost 5 bases and 6 bases, there was a span of 11 bases. The CDR3 sequence is 12 residues long. The CDR3 nucleotides read TGTGCCAGCAGTCTAGTCGCCGGCGAGCAGTACTTC. It is translated as CASSLVAGEQYF.

The V call is TRBV7-8, the J call TRBJ2-2, with D perhaps TRBD1 (6 bases). Germline CDR1 is SGHVS and CDR2 is FQNEAQ. The CDR3 loop spans 16 amino acids. V was shortened by 6 bases and J by 0 bases, with 14 bases between the two germline ends. CDR3 nucleotides: TGTGCCAGCAGATCTCCACCAGGGGCGAACACCGGGGAGCTGTTTTTT. Translation gives CASRSPPGANTGELFF.

The chain links TRBV28 to TRBJ1-2, with D unclear. The germline V and J ends were trimmed by 3 bases and 2 bases, with 10 bases remaining between them. CDR1 is MDHEN, CDR2 SYDVKM, per germline. This CDR3 has 14 residues. CDR3 bases: TGTGCCAGCAGTTTCGTTTCGGAAAACTATGGCTACACCTTC. This translates into CASSFVSENYGYTF.

V usage is TRBV3-1 (or the pseudogene TRBV3-2) and J usage is TRBJ2-3; D is ambiguous. CDR1 LGHDT and CDR2 YNNKEL come from the germline V gene (reference sequence). This CDR3 contains 15 residues. The V end lost 6 bases, the J end lost 1 base, and 14 bases lay between the germline ends. The CDR3 DNA is TGTGCCAGCAGGAAGACCGTCCCCCGCACAGATACGCAGTATTTT. This encodes CASRKTVPRTDTQYF.

The chain couples TRBV5-1 to TRBJ2-2; 12 bases are shared with TRBD2. V was pared by 1 base and J by 5 bases, with 6 bases of the junction left unmatched. This CDR3 has 17 residues. The germline V gene has CDR1 SGHRS and CDR2 YFSETQ. Here the CDR3 DNA reads TGCGCCAGCAGCTTGACCGGACTAGCGGGATCTACCGGGGAGCTGTTTTTT. Its protein is CASSLTGLAGSTGELFF.

The V call is TRBV30, the J call TRBJ2-1; a weak D match, TRBD2 (6 bases). V lost 2 bases, J lost 14 bases, and 19 bases lay in between. The CDR3 runs 13 residues. Germline assignment: CDR1 GTSNPN and CDR2 SVGIG (reference sequence). DNA of the CDR3: TGTGCCTGGAGTCCCCCCGCGGGGCGTCGGAAGTTCTTC. Residues: CAWSPPAGRRKFF.

The chain uses TRBV19 and TRBJ1-1; D might be TRBD1 (5 bases). Germline V gives CDR1 LNHDA, CDR2 SQIVND (reference sequence). The CDR3 loop spans 14 amino acids. V dropped 10 bases and J dropped 0 bases, with 15 bases sitting between them. CDR3 residues: CATGGLYMNTEAFF. Written as DNA, the CDR3 is TGTGCCACCGGGGGTCTGTACATGAACACTGAAGCTTTCTTT. The whole variable domain, remainder taken from reference TRBV19 and TRBJ1-1, is DGGITQSPKYLFRKEGQNVTLSCEQNLNHDAMYWYRQDPGQGLRLIYYSQIVNDFQKGDIAEGYSVSREKKESFPLTVTSAQKNPTAFYLCATGGLYMNTEAFFGQGTRLTVV.

The chain links TRBV9 to TRBJ2-1; D not certain. The germline V gene encodes CDR1 SGDLS and CDR2 YYNGEE. V shed 0 bases and J shed 0 bases, with 10 bases lying between them. CDR3 length: 16 residues. CDR3 loop: CASSVGSPNSYNEQFF. The DNA of the CDR3 is TGTGCCAGCAGCGTAGGGTCCCCCAACTCCTACAATGAGCAGTTCTTC.

In its sample, this clone was seen once. V usage is TRBV5-1 and J usage is TRBJ2-2; 10 bases are shared with TRBD1. Trimming at V came to 3 bases and at J to 6 bases, leaving 5 bases not matched to a gene. CDR1 is SGHRS and CDR2 is YFSETQ in the germline V gene. This CDR3 has 15 amino acids. The CDR3 spells CASSSGQGVSGELFF. DNA of the CDR3: TGCGCCAGCAGCTCCGGACAGGGGGTCTCCGGGGAGCTGTTTTTT.

The chain employs TRBV20-1 and TRBJ1-5, with 11 bases that match TRBD1. The CDR3 spans 17 residues. V dropped 3 bases and J dropped 0; count of bases not matched to a gene: 7. Germline V gene data show CDR1 as DFQATT and CDR2 as SNEGSKA (reference sequence). This CDR3 reads CSASRTGGSYSNQPQHF. The CDR3 coding sequence is TGCAGTGCTAGTAGGACAGGGGGCTCCTATAGCAATCAGCCCCAGCATTTT.